These T cell receptor beta chains were read from a single sample in a study of blood T cell repertoires in COVID-19. Generated by immunoSEQ multiplex PCR, the TCRdb table keeps only in-frame clones and is missing some. The table records 380,000 or so clones, 75% to 90% of them present only once. The sample was peripheral blood. The origin of the receptors is a woman aged 60-75 years with COVID-19, enrolled during active disease. CDR3s include the opening cysteine and the closing phenylalanine or tryptophan. A D gene is named only where the DNA matches it firmly. Expanded clones are given a class, and other clones once, few, many or no size at all.

j_call d_call v_call clone_size cdr3_aa cdr3_nt
TRBJ1-2 NA TRBV29-1 NA CSVTATQDNYGYTF TGCAGCGTTACGGCCACACAGGATAACTATGGCTACACCTTC
TRBJ1-4 NA TRBV5-5 NA CASSPWMSKREKLFF TGTGCCAGCAGCCCCTGGATGTCCAAGAGGGAAAAACTGTTTTTT
TRBJ1-2 NA TRBV7-2 NA CASSYPLKGRRDYGYTF TGTGCCAGCAGCTATCCCTTAAAGGGGCGCCGGGACTATGGCTACACCTTC
TRBJ2-7 NA TRBV24-1 NA CATFVGGSHPFPFYEQYF TGTGCCACCTTTGTCGGGGGATCCCATCCCTTCCCTTTCTACGAGCAGTACTTC
TRBJ2-1 TRBD2 TRBV10-3 NA CAISGASGGESSYNEQFF TGTGCCATCAGTGGGGCTAGCGGGGGGGAAAGCTCCTACAATGAGCAGTTCTTC
TRBJ2-1 NA TRBV7-8 NA CASSPPGRINEQFF TGTGCCAGCAGCCCTCCCGGCAGGATCAATGAGCAGTTCTTC
TRBJ1-3 NA TRBV5-1 NA CASRTDSGNTIYF TGCGCCAGCCGGACTGATTCTGGAAACACCATATATTTT
TRBJ2-2 NA TRBV3-1/TRBV3-2 NA CASSPAGETLGELFF TGTGCCAGCAGCCCAGCAGGGGAAACCCTCGGGGAGCTGTTTTTT
TRBJ2-1 TRBD2 TRBV11-2 NA CASSLGKRGAGNNEQFF TGTGCCAGCAGCTTAGGAAAGCGGGGGGCTGGGAACAATGAGCAGTTCTTC
TRBJ2-1 TRBD2 TRBV6-5 NA CASQSTSGGAYEQFF TGTGCCAGCCAATCGACTAGCGGGGGGGCATATGAGCAGTTCTTC
TRBJ2-3 TRBD2 TRBV5-4 NA CASSLTSGASTDTQYF TGTGCCAGCAGCCTCACTAGCGGGGCTAGCACAGATACGCAGTATTTT
TRBJ1-2 NA TRBV9 once CASSAIGTPNYGYTF TGTGCCAGCAGCGCAATCGGGACACCGAACTATGGCTACACCTTC
TRBJ1-1 TRBD1 TRBV18 NA CASSPLQGGAFF TGTGCCAGCTCTCCTCTACAGGGGGGCGCTTTCTTT
TRBJ1-2 TRBD1 TRBV4-2 NA CASSQAGQGDGYTF TGTGCCAGCAGCCAGGCGGGACAGGGGGATGGCTACACCTTC
TRBJ1-6 NA TRBV19 NA CASAGQLNSPLHF TGTGCCAGTGCAGGACAGCTTAATTCACCCCTCCACTTT
TRBJ2-1 NA TRBV5-4 NA CASSFAAGTYNEQFF TGTGCCAGCAGCTTTGCTGCGGGTACATACAATGAGCAGTTCTTC
TRBJ2-5 TRBD2 TRBV5-4 NA CASSPGTSISTQYF TGTGCCAGCAGCCCGGGGACTAGCATTTCGACCCAGTACTTC
TRBJ2-5 TRBD1 TRBV13 NA CASSGLSGGLKTQYF TGTGCCAGCAGCGGCCTCTCAGGGGGCCTGAAGACCCAGTACTTC
TRBJ1-4 TRBD1 TRBV4-3 NA CASSQEGTGTTNEKLFF TGCGCCAGCAGCCAAGAGGGGACAGGGACGACTAATGAAAAACTGTTTTTT
TRBJ1-4 TRBD1 TRBV4-3 NA CASSRTGNEKLFF TGCGCCAGCAGCCGGACAGGAAATGAAAAACTGTTTTTT
TRBJ2-3 NA TRBV6-5 once CASTLTDTQYF TGTGCCAGCACCCTCACAGATACGCAGTATTTT
TRBJ2-3 NA TRBV18 NA CASSVTGIQDTQYF TGTGCCAGCTCAGTGACAGGCATTCAAGATACGCAGTATTTT
TRBJ2-2 NA TRBV19 few CRGYDTGELFF TGTAGAGGGTACGACACCGGGGAGCTGTTTTTT
TRBJ2-7 NA TRBV27 NA CASSITGYEQYF TGTGCCAGCAGTATAACAGGGTACGAGCAGTACTTC
TRBJ2-1 NA TRBV11-2 once CASSETGNEQFF TGTGCCAGCAGCGAGACAGGCAATGAGCAGTTCTTC
TRBJ2-7 TRBD1 TRBV29-1 NA CSVFGTVNPLSSYEQYF TGCAGCGTTTTCGGGACAGTTAACCCCCTGAGCTCCTACGAGCAGTACTTC
TRBJ1-4 NA TRBV6-5 NA CASSKREGDEKLFF TGTGCCAGCAGTAAAAGGGAGGGGGATGAAAAACTGTTTTTT
TRBJ2-1 NA TRBV24-1 once CATQGRLPEQFF TGTGCCACCCAAGGCCGACTCCCGGAGCAGTTCTTC
TRBJ2-3 TRBD2 TRBV5-1 NA CASRSGGSDTQYF TGCGCCAGCAGATCGGGGGGGTCAGATACGCAGTATTTT
TRBJ2-1 TRBD2 TRBV5-8 NA CASSLGLAGGNNEQFF TGTGCCAGCAGCTTGGGGCTAGCGGGGGGTAACAATGAGCAGTTCTTC
TRBJ1-3 NA TRBV5-1 NA CASSLGLNSGNTIYF TGCGCCAGCAGCTTGGGGCTGAACTCTGGAAACACCATATATTTT
TRBJ2-1 NA TRBV19 NA CASKTGGSHRLDYNEQFF TGTGCCAGTAAGACGGGGGGCTCCCATCGATTAGATTACAATGAGCAGTTCTTC
TRBJ2-2 TRBD2 TRBV6-5 NA CASSVLAGDTGELFF TGTGCCAGCAGCGTCCTAGCGGGGGACACCGGGGAGCTGTTTTTT
TRBJ2-2 NA TRBV5-1 NA CASSLGPTGELFF TGCGCCAGCAGCTTGGGGCCCACCGGGGAGCTGTTTTTT
TRBJ2-5 TRBD1 TRBV13 NA CASSSPGQGIGAQYF TGTGCCAGCAGCTCCCCGGGACAGGGGATCGGGGCCCAGTACTTC
TRBJ1-5 NA TRBV15 once CATSLGGVNQPQHF TGTGCCACCAGCCTAGGCGGGGTGAATCAGCCCCAGCATTTT
TRBJ1-2 TRBD1 TRBV7-2 NA CASSSAPGTGDGYTF TGTGCCAGCAGCTCGGCTCCCGGGACAGGGGATGGCTACACCTTC
TRBJ1-3 NA TRBV9 NA CASSVAQGGSGNTIYF TGTGCCAGCAGCGTAGCTCAAGGGGGCTCTGGAAACACCATATATTTT
TRBJ1-2 TRBD1 TRBV29-1 NA CSVEPGQDGYTF TGCAGCGTTGAACCGGGACAGGATGGCTACACCTTC
TRBJ2-5 NA TRBV11-3 NA CASSFPGRETQYF TGTGCCAGCAGCTTCCCAGGCAGGGAGACCCAGTACTTC
TRBJ1-6 TRBD1 TRBV10-3 few CASADRGSNSPLHF TGTGCCTCCGCCGACAGGGGTTCAAATTCACCCCTCCACTTT
TRBJ2-3 TRBD1 TRBV6-2/TRBV6-3 NA CASSYLGTGGTDTQYF TGTGCCAGCAGTTACCTAGGGACAGGGGGCACAGATACGCAGTATTTT
TRBJ1-3 NA TRBV7-3 NA CASSPWGGSGNTIYF TGTGCCAGCAGCCCATGGGGCGGCTCTGGAAACACCATATATTTT
TRBJ1-4 NA TRBV6-1 NA CASSEGTTNEKLFF TGTGCCAGCAGTGAAGGTACAACTAATGAAAAACTGTTTTTT
TRBJ2-5 TRBD2 TRBV7-3 NA CASSLGLVAQETQYF TGTGCCAGCAGCTTAGGACTAGTCGCTCAAGAGACCCAGTACTTC
TRBJ1-1 NA TRBV14 NA CASSRGRGNTEAFF TGTGCCAGCAGCCGCGGACGGGGGAACACTGAAGCTTTCTTT
TRBJ2-1 NA TRBV11-2 NA CASSLAVNEQFF TGTGCCAGCAGCTTAGCCGTCAATGAGCAGTTCTTC
TRBJ1-2 NA TRBV5-6 few CASSRAGGPYGYTF TGTGCCAGCAGCCGGGCCGGGGGACCCTATGGCTACACCTTC
TRBJ1-5 TRBD1 TRBV5-1 NA CASSTGGGNQPQHF TGCGCCAGCAGCACAGGGGGCGGCAATCAGCCCCAGCATTTT